The sequence of this TCR beta chain was determined in a study of blood T cells in healthy people across ages. A second PCR of 7 to 11 cycles used a sample-barcoded 5' primer and a J-beta primer mix. CDR3-containing paired-end reads numbering at least 2.5 million came from each sample. One entry per CDR3 protein, called by TCRdb with MiXCR from the 5' RACE reads. The sample gives some 1.7 million distinct CDR3 sequences, roughly 30% of which show up once; 7.7% is in the top ten. Germline-derived CDR1 and CDR2 are SGHAT and FQNNGV. Trimming cost V 1 base and J 5 bases; bases outside gene matches: 6. The CDR3 extends over 16 amino acids. A few counts support this clonotype.

Sequencing was carried out using blood. The V gene is TRBV11-2, the J gene TRBJ2-5; 11 positions match TRBD2. The TCR was taken from a woman in her 30s in good health. The DNA of the CDR3 is TGTGCCAGCAGCTTAGTAGCGGGAGGGCCTTGGGAGACCCAGTACTTC. Translating gives CASSLVAGGPWETQYF.